This note documents a single T cell receptor (beta chain) sequence. As yet, its antigen is unknown. The entry originates in a study of beta chain features in type 1 diabetes. Every bit of the isolated RNA underwent reverse transcription, so sequencing read expressed TCRB transcripts. Sequencing was performed with immunoSEQ multiplex PCR; in TCRdb, only in-frame clones are kept and a portion is missing. The sample records approximately 170,000 clones, 50% to 70% being singletons. Isolation of CD4+ naive, central memory, regulatory and stem cell-like memory cells was achieved by sorting via CD45RO/CCR7/CD25/CD127/CD95/CD27. Sorted populations all exceeded 95% purity. CDR1 SGHTA and CDR2 FQGNSA come from the germline V gene. CDR3 length equals 14 residues. J was trimmed by 4 bases and V by 5 bases; bases with no gene match: 6. Study-wide results and caveats: Relative to healthy donors, patients appeared to have naive, central memory and Treg TCRB repertoires that were more similar. Shorter templates may be favored by PCR, equally so in patients and controls. TCRB CDR3s from Type 1 diabetes patients were moderately but significantly shorter in all four CD4+ subsets.

The sample comprised naive CD4+ T cells from blood. The V gene is TRBV7-2, the J gene TRBJ2-7; 9 nucleotides align to TRBD1. This TCR was sampled from a young man with type 1 diabetes. The CDR3 coding sequence is TGTGCCAGCAGCACCGGGACAGGGCAATACGAGCAGTACTTC. As protein: CASSTGTGQYEQYF.